Following are 30 T cell receptor beta chains from one sample sequenced in a study of vaccination effects on CD4 cells after COVID-19. Sequencing followed a ViraFEST assay step that expanded antigen-specific CD4+ T cells with viral peptide pools. With about 9 days of culture completed, CD4+ T cells were isolated. Prior SARS-CoV-2 infection was absent in the vaccine recipients, as shown by negative nucleocapsid antibodies. The data were produced by immunoSEQ multiplex PCR, yet TCRdb's version contains in-frame clones alone and is incomplete. The repertoire has over 25,000 clones, about four fifths of them found once; the top ten carry 25% to 35%. Their cognate antigens are unknown. The input for sequencing was CD4+ T cells from PBMCs cultured with SARS-CoV-2 spike peptides, taken before COVID-19 vaccination. These receptor sequences come from a human donor who received a COVID-19 vaccine.

The chain carries TRBV28 and TRBJ2-2; the D gene is possibly TRBD2 (5 bases). CDR1 MDHEN and CDR2 SYDVKM come from the germline V gene. CDR3 length: 13 amino acids. V gave up 5 bases and J gave up 7 bases, with 11 bases separating them. The CDR3 loop is CASSRRKVGELFF. CDR3 bases: TGTGCCAGCAGTCGGAGGAAAGTCGGGGAGCTGTTTTTT. Full variable domain (rest looked up from reference TRBV28 and TRBJ2-2): DVKVTQSSRYLVKRTGEKVFLECVQDMDHENMFWYRQDPGLGLRLIYFSYDVKMKEKGDIPEGYSVSREKKERFSLILESASTNQTSMYLCASSRRKVGELFFGEGSRLTVL.

This clone was found a few times. V gene TRBV18 combines with J gene TRBJ1-1; TRBD1 aligns across 10 bases. V dropped 3 bases and J dropped 4; count of bases not matched to a gene: 8. The V gene's germline CDR1 is KGHSH and CDR2 LQKENI. The CDR3 has 16 amino acids. The DNA of the CDR3 is TGTGCCAGCTCACCCTTGACAGGGGGCTCGGTCACTGAAGCTTTCTTT. It is translated as CASSPLTGGSVTEAFF. Full variable domain (missing parts from reference TRBV18 and TRBJ1-1): NAGVMQNPRHLVRRRGQEARLRCSPMKGHSHVYWYRQLPEEGLKFMVYLQKENIIDESGMPKERFSAEFPKEGPSILRIQQVVRGDSAAYFCASSPLTGGSVTEAFFGQGTRLTVV.

The chain employs TRBV27 and TRBJ2-5, with D possibly being TRBD1 (6 bases). Germline loops: CDR1 MNHEY, CDR2 SMNVEV (reference sequence). The CDR3 runs 14 residues. The V and J ends lost 2 bases and 5 bases respectively, with 12 bases between them. CDR3 loop: CASSLTRGWETQYF. The CDR3 DNA is TGTGCCAGCAGTTTAACCAGGGGCTGGGAGACCCAGTACTTC.

The chain joins TRBV7-2 to TRBJ2-3, with D possibly being TRBD2 (6 bases). This CDR3 is 13 amino acids long. Germline CDR1 and CDR2: SGHTA and FQGNSA. The germline V and J ends were trimmed by 0 bases and 6 bases, with 7 bases remaining between them. This CDR3 is CASSLAAGDTQYF. The CDR3 DNA reads as TGTGCCAGCAGCTTAGCGGCGGGGGATACGCAGTATTTT.

CDR3 protein: CASSYSYTGSTGELFF. CDR3 in DNA: TGTGCCAGCAGTTACTCGTATACAGGGAGCACCGGGGAGCTGTTTTTT. This chain connects TRBV6-5 to TRBJ2-2, with D possibly being TRBD1 (6 bases). This CDR3 has 16 amino acids. Germline values: CDR1 MNHEY, CDR2 SVGAGI. Trimming cost V 0 bases and J 4 bases, with 12 bases left between them.

This chain connects TRBV19 to TRBJ2-1; 7 positions agree with TRBD2. The CDR3 contains 14 residues. Germline assignment: CDR1 LNHDA and CDR2 SQIVND (reference sequence). Trimming took 5 bases from V and 6 from J; bases not matched to a gene: 7. CDR3 sequence: CASSYLPGGNEQFF. In DNA form, the CDR3 reads TGTGCCAGTAGTTATCTACCGGGAGGCAATGAGCAGTTCTTC.

In DNA, the CDR3 is TGTGCCAGCAGTTACTCGATGACACTTAACACTGAAGCTTTCTTT. This sequence encodes CASSYSMTLNTEAFF. This chain uses TRBV6-5 with TRBJ1-1, with D unresolved. Germline CDR1 and CDR2: MNHEY and SVGAGI. The CDR3 spans 15 residues. Between the trimmed V and J ends, which lost 0 bases and 2 bases, there was a span of 10 bases.

This chain joins TRBV7-9 and TRBJ2-5, with a tentative D call TRBD2 (6 bases). Trimming left V 1 base short and J 5 bases short, with 14 bases between. Germline V gene data show CDR1 as SEHNR and CDR2 as FQNEAQ (reference sequence). The CDR3 runs 15 residues. CDR3 sequence (DNA): TGTGCCAGCAGCTTAGTCCCGAGCGGGTTGGAGACCCAGTACTTC. Protein product: CASSLVPSGLETQYF.

The chain recombines TRBV7-2 with TRBJ2-5, with D possibly matching TRBD2 (6 bases). This CDR3 region has 15 residues. The ends were cut back, 1 base at V and 5 bases at J, with 14 bases in the middle. From germline, CDR1 is SGHTA and CDR2 FQGNSA. In nucleotides, the CDR3 is TGTGCCAGCAGCTTAGTTCGCGGGGCGGGGGAGACCCAGTACTTC. This sequence encodes CASSLVRGAGETQYF.

V and J are TRBV3-1 (or the pseudogene TRBV3-2) and TRBJ1-4; D gene uncertain. The CDR3 is 13 residues long. Deletions cut 1 base from V and 8 bases from J, with 8 bases between. Germline assignment: CDR1 LGHDT and CDR2 YNNKEL (reference sequence). The CDR3 protein is CASSQVVREKLFF. In DNA form, the CDR3 reads TGTGCCAGCAGCCAAGTGGTTCGCGAAAAACTGTTTTTT.

The chain employs TRBV6-5 and TRBJ2-7; 7 bases line up with TRBD1. Germline CDR1 and CDR2: MNHEY and SVGAGI. Germline trimming cut 6 bases from V and 3 bases from J; bases unmatched to any gene: 11. There are 15 residues in the CDR3. The CDR3 region has the DNA TGTGCCAGCAGCCACCTGGGACAGACCATCTACGAGCAGTACTTC. Protein sequence: CASSHLGQTIYEQYF.

The CDR3 nucleotides read TGTGCCAGTAGTATGGGAGGAAACAATGAGCAGTTCTTC. This codes for CASSMGGNNEQFF. The chain joins TRBV19 to TRBJ2-1; D possibly corresponds to TRBD2 (6 bases). Germline loops: CDR1 LNHDA, CDR2 SQIVND (reference sequence). V dropped 3 bases and J dropped 5 bases, with 8 bases sitting between them. The CDR3 has 13 amino acids.

This clone has a handful of counts. The rearrangement links TRBV2 to TRBJ2-2; D uncertain. The CDR3 is made up of 14 amino acids. Germline-derived CDR1 and CDR2 are SNHLY and FYNNEI. V was cut by 6 bases and J by 8 bases, with 16 bases left in between. The DNA of the CDR3 is TGTGCCAGCAGCCGCGAAAGACTGCGAGGGGAGCTGTTTTTT. Translating it yields CASSRERLRGELFF.

The chain employs TRBV6-4 and TRBJ1-6, with D possibly matching TRBD1 (5 bases). This CDR3 has 14 residues. The V gene's germline CDR1 is MRHNA and CDR2 SNTAGT. Trimming took off 4 bases at V and 10 bases at J, with 14 bases between the two ends. CDR3 bases: TGTGCCAGCAGTGTGTACGGGGACCGGTCACCCCTCCACTTT. Residues: CASSVYGDRSPLHF.

The rearrangement uses TRBV27 and TRBJ2-5; TRBD1 agrees at 7 bases. Trimming took 4 bases from V and 1 from J; bases not matched to a gene: 3. The CDR3 is 14 amino acids. Per germline, CDR1 MNHEY and CDR2 SMNVEV (reference sequence). The CDR3 here is CASSWTGPQETQYF. DNA of the CDR3: TGTGCCAGCAGTTGGACAGGTCCCCAAGAGACCCAGTACTTC.

This chain links TRBV29-1 with TRBJ2-3; D perhaps matches TRBD2 (5 bases). This CDR3 region has 17 residues. Trimming pared 0 bases from V and 1 base from J, leaving 17 bases between. The germline gives CDR1 SQVTM, CDR2 ANQGSEA. The CDR3 region has the DNA TGCAGCGTTGAAGACCGTACACTAGTAGGAGGCACAGATACGCAGTATTTT. This encodes CSVEDRTLVGGTDTQYF.

V is TRBV19 and J is TRBJ2-5, with 9 nucleotides matching TRBD2. The germline CDR1 and CDR2 sequences are LNHDA and SQIVND (reference sequence). The CDR3 length is 14 residues. V shed 5 bases, J shed 4 bases, and the junction held 5 bases outside the gene matches. CDR3 nucleotides: TGTGCCAGTAGTGGCCTAGCGGGACGAGAGACCCAGTACTTC. This gives the protein CASSGLAGRETQYF.

V usage is TRBV5-5 and J usage is TRBJ2-1; either TRBD1 or TRBD2 may fit D (5 bases each). CDR3 length equals 14 residues. V was shortened by 4 bases and J by 5 bases, with 13 bases between the two germline ends. Germline CDR1 is SGHKS and CDR2 is YYEKEE (reference sequence). The CDR3 reads CASSHPGPDNEQFF. The CDR3 nucleotides read TGTGCCAGCAGCCACCCGGGACCTGACAATGAGCAGTTCTTC.

V usage is TRBV4-1 and J usage is TRBJ1-2, with a possible D match to TRBD1 (5 bases). CDR3 length: 14 residues. Trimming stripped 4 bases from V and 4 bases from J, with 13 bases between. Germline V gives CDR1 MGHRA, CDR2 YSYEKL. The CDR3, as DNA: TGCGCCAGCAGCCCGGGGCGGGGGGGCTATGGCTACACCTTC. Its translation: CASSPGRGGYGYTF.

The chain uses TRBV6-5 and TRBJ2-3; TRBD2 aligns across 7 bases. The CDR3 is 11 amino acids. J gave up 7 bases and V 8 bases, and 3 bases lay outside the gene matches. CDR1 and CDR2 (germline): MNHEY, SVGAGI. The CDR3 DNA reads TGTGCCAGCGGGAGGGGCCATACGCAGTATTTT. Translating it yields CASGRGHTQYF.

In its sample, this clone was seen a few times. Within the sample, other DNA sequences also encode this same CDR3. CDR3 region: CASSRGAVNTEAFF. The CDR3 nucleotides are TGTGCCAGCAGCCGAGGGGCTGTGAACACTGAAGCTTTCTTT. J is TRBJ1-1 and V is TRBV27, with D possibly being TRBD1 (5 bases). The CDR3 sequence is 14 residues long. CDR1 is MNHEY, CDR2 SMNVEV, per germline (reference sequence). V gave up 6 bases and J gave up 0 bases, with 11 bases separating them.

The chain is built from TRBV9 and TRBJ2-1, with D perhaps given as TRBD1 or TRBD2 (6 bases each). Germline V lookup: CDR1 SGDLS, CDR2 YYNGEE. The CDR3 totals 15 residues. Trimming cost V 0 bases and J 5 bases, with 12 bases left between them. DNA for the CDR3: TGTGCCAGCAGCGTAGATGGGGGGCGCAACAATGAGCAGTTCTTC. Translation: CASSVDGGRNNEQFF.

This chain links TRBV2 with TRBJ2-3, with 7 bases lining up with TRBD1. The V gene's germline CDR1 is SNHLY and CDR2 FYNNEI. There are 14 residues in the CDR3. Trimming at V came to 7 bases and at J to 1 base, leaving 5 bases not matched to a gene. CDR3 protein: CASKKGAGTDTQYF. The CDR3 nucleotides read TGTGCCAGCAAGAAGGGGGCGGGCACAGATACGCAGTATTTT.

The chain has TRBV18 and TRBJ1-1, with TRBD1 identical over 8 bases. V dropped 1 base and J dropped 5; count of bases not matched to a gene: 3. The CDR3 spans 14 residues. CDR1 is KGHSH, CDR2 LQKENI, per germline. The CDR3 spells CASSPRQGRTEAFF. The CDR3 nucleotides read TGTGCCAGCTCACCACGACAGGGGCGGACTGAAGCTTTCTTT.

This chain links TRBV27 with TRBJ2-2; D possibly uses TRBD1 or TRBD2 (5 bases each). The CDR3 consists of 16 residues. Trimming cost V 5 bases and J 5 bases, with 18 bases left between them. CDR1 MNHEY and CDR2 SMNVEV come from the germline V gene (reference sequence). CDR3 sequence: CASSAPGAFDTGELFF. CDR3 sequence (DNA): TGTGCCAGCAGTGCGCCCGGGGCGTTCGATACCGGGGAGCTGTTTTTT.

The V gene is TRBV24-1, the J gene TRBJ2-7; D ambiguous. This CDR3 has 13 amino acids. V lost 5 bases, J lost 0 bases, and 7 bases lay in between. Per germline, CDR1 KGHDR and CDR2 SFDVKD. CDR3 nucleotides: TGTGCCACCAGTGGAGACGGCTCCTACGAGCAGTACTTC. Translation gives CATSGDGSYEQYF.

In its sample, this clone was seen once. The chain joins TRBV18 to TRBJ1-1; D is possibly TRBD1 (5 bases). CDR1 and CDR2 from the germline V gene are KGHSH and LQKENI. V lost 6 bases to trimming and J lost 3 bases, with 14 bases between them. The CDR3 spans 14 residues. CDR3 nucleotides: TGTGCCAGCTCGCAAGGTGGGGGAGACACTGAAGCTTTCTTT. Protein sequence: CASSQGGGDTEAFF.

The V gene is TRBV2, the J gene TRBJ2-7, with 7 bases identical to TRBD1. This CDR3 is 14 amino acids long. The V segment lost 6 bases and the J segment 1 base; nucleotides outside the gene matches: 6. The germline gives CDR1 SNHLY, CDR2 FYNNEI. The CDR3 spells CASRGDSASYEQYF. In nucleotides, the CDR3 is TGTGCCAGCAGGGGGGACAGCGCATCCTACGAGCAGTACTTC.

This clone has a single count. The V and J genes are TRBV7-8 and TRBJ2-6; 13 nucleotides agree with TRBD2. Germline CDR1 and CDR2: SGHVS and FQNEAQ. Losses at the gene ends were 5 bases for V and 1 base for J; bases not matched to a gene: 23. The CDR3 has 24 residues. CDR3 amino acids: CASSRITNGLAGETQRSGANVLTF. CDR3 nucleotides: TGTGCCAGCAGCCGAATCACTAATGGACTAGCGGGGGAGACCCAGCGATCTGGGGCCAACGTCCTGACTTTC.

The chain uses TRBV6-5 and TRBJ2-7; TRBD1 matches 8 bases. Germline CDR1 is MNHEY and CDR2 is SVGAGI. This CDR3 spans 12 amino acids. The V segment lost 7 bases and the J segment 6 bases; nucleotides outside the gene matches: 5. CDR3 sequence (DNA): TGTGCCAGCAAAAAGGACAGGGTCGAGCAGTACTTC. It is translated as CASKKDRVEQYF.